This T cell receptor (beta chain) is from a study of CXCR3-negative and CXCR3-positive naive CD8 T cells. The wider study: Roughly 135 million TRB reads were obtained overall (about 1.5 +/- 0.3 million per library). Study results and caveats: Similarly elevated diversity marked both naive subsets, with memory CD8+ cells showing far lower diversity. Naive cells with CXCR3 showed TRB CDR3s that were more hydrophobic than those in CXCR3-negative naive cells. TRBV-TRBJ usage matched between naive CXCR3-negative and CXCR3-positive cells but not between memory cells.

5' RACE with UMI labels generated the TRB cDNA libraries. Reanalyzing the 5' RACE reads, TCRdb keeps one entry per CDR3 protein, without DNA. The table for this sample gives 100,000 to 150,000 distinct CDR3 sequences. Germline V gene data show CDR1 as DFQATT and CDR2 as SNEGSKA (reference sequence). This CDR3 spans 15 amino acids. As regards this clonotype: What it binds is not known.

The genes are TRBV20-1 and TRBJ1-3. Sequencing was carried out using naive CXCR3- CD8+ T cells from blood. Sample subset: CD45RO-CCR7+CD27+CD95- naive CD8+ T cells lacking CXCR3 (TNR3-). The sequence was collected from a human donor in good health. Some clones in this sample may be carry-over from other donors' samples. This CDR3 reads CSARSQAVSGNTIYF.